This TCR beta chain was observed in a study of T cell repertoires in cytomegalovirus infection. Study at large: Well-studied HLA-B-restricted epitopes and recently identified HLA-C-restricted epitopes of CMV were both used in the study. Public TCR beta signature analysis indicated the presence of both CMV infection and matching HLA type. Findings and caveats of the study: Carriers of CMV plus the relevant HLA were identified by cumulative public TCR beta family frequency. HLA-C-restricted CMV clonotypes gave the most frequent clonotype in two of eight donors.

TCRdb passed the reads through MiXCR, listing each CDR3 protein once. Of roughly 280,000 distinct CDR3 sequences in the sample, about 20% were seen once. This clonotype has ten or more counts. Its antigen remains unidentified. V dropped 5 bases and J dropped 9 bases, with 17 bases sitting between them. This CDR3 is 14 amino acids long. Germline CDR1 and CDR2: SGHTA and FQGNSA. This chain joins TRBV7-2 and TRBJ2-1; D not certain. The TCR originated in a human donor in good health (CMV status not recorded). Some clones in this sample may be carry-over from other donors' samples. The sequenced sample was cultured PBMCs, obtained from culture after CMV antigen stimulation. CDR3 DNA: TGTGCCAGCAGCCTACGTATGGGAACCGGTGAGCAGTTCTTC. Translating it yields CASSLRMGTGEQFF.